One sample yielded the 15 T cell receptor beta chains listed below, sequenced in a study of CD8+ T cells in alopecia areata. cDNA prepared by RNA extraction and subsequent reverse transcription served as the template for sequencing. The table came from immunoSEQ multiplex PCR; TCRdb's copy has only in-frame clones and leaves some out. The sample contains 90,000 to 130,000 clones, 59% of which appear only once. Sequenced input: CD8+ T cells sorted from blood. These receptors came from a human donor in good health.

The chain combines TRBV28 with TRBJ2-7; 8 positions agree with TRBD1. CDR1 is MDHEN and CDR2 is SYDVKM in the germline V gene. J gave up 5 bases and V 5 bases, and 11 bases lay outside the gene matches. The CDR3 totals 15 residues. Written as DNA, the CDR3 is TGTGCCAGCAGTCTCCCGACAGGGGAGATAGACGAGCAGTACTTC. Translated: CASSLPTGEIDEQYF.

This CDR3 reads CSGRTGANNEQFF. For the CDR3, the DNA is TGCAGCGGAAGGACAGGGGCGAACAATGAGCAGTTCTTC. The V call is TRBV29-1, the J call TRBJ2-1; 9 positions match TRBD1. Trimming cost V 7 bases and J 5 bases; bases outside gene matches: 6. The CDR3 loop spans 13 amino acids. Per the germline V gene, CDR1 is SQVTM and CDR2 is ANQGSEA.

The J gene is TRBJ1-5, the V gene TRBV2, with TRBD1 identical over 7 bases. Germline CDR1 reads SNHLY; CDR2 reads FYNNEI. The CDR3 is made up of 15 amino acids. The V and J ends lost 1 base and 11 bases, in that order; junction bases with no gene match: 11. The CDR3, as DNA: TGTGCCAGCAGTGAAGGGGATGGACAGGTTGAAACCCAGCATTTT. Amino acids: CASSEGDGQVETQHF.

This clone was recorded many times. CDR3 nucleotide sequence: TGTGCCACCAGCAGAGATCCGGGACAGGAGAACTATGGCTACACCTTC. It codes for CATSRDPGQENYGYTF. The chain combines TRBV15 with TRBJ1-2; TRBD1 matches at 8 bases. The CDR3 length is 16 residues. Germline values: CDR1 LNHNV, CDR2 YYDKDF (reference sequence). Trimming took 0 bases from V and 2 from J; bases not matched to a gene: 5.

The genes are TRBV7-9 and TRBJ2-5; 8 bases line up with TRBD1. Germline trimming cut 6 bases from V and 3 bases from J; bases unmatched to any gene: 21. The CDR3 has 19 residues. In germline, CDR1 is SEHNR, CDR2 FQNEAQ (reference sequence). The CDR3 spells CASRPGTGRGRIEKETQYF. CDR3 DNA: TGTGCCAGCAGACCGGGGACAGGTCGAGGGAGAATTGAAAAAGAGACCCAGTACTTC.

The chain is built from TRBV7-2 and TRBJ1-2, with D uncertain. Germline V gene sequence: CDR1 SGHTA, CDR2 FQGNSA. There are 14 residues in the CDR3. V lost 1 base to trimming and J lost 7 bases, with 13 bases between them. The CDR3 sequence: CASSLDLLLGGYTF. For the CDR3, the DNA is TGTGCCAGCAGCTTAGATCTCCTGCTGGGTGGCTACACCTTC.

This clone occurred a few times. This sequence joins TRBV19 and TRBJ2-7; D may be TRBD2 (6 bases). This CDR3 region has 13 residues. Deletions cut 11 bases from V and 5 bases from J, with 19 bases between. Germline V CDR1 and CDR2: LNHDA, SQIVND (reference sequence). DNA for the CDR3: TGTGCCTCTGGGGGAGGTTGGAGCGACGAGCAGTACTTC. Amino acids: CASGGGWSDEQYF.

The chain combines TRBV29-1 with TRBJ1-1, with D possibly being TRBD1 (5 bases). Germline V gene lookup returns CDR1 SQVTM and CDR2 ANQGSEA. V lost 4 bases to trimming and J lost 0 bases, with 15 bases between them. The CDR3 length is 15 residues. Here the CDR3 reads CSVGGTRRMNTEAFF. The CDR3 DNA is TGCAGCGTTGGTGGGACCAGACGGATGAACACTGAAGCTTTCTTT. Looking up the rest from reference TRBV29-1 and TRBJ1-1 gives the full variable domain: SAVISQKPSRDICQRGTSLTIQCQVDSQVTMMFWYRQQPGQSLTLIATANQGSEATYESGFVIDKFPISRPNLTFSTLTVSNMSPEDSSIYLCSVGGTRRMNTEAFFGQGTRLTVV.

The CDR3 DNA is TGTGCCAGCAGCCGTACGGGCCCTGGCCAAGAGACCCAGTACTTC. Protein sequence: CASSRTGPGQETQYF. V gene TRBV13 combines with J gene TRBJ2-5, with D hard to call. The CDR3 runs 15 residues. V was pared by 5 bases and J by 1 base, with 14 bases between. Looked up from germline, CDR1 is PRHDT and CDR2 is FYEKMQ (reference sequence).

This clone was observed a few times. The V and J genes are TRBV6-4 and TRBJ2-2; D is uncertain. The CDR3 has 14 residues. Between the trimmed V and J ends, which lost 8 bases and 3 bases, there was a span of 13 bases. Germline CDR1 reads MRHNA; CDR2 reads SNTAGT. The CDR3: CASGPGLDTGELFF. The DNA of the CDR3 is TGTGCCAGCGGACCTGGGCTTGACACCGGGGAGCTGTTTTTT.

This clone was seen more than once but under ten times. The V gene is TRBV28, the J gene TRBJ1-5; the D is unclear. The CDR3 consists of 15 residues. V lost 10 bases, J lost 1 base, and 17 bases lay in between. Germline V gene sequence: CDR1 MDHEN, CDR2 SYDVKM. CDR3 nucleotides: TGTGCCACCCAGTATGTGGTATGGAGCAATCAGCCCCAGCATTTT. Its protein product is CATQYVVWSNQPQHF.

CDR3: CASSGFYSDTQYF. The CDR3 DNA reads as TGTGCCAGCAGTGGGTTTTATTCAGATACGCAGTATTTT. The chain recombines TRBV27 with TRBJ2-3; D is uncertain. Germline V gene data show CDR1 as MNHEY and CDR2 as SMNVEV (reference sequence). V lost 5 bases, J lost 4 bases, and 10 bases lay in between. The CDR3 consists of 13 residues.

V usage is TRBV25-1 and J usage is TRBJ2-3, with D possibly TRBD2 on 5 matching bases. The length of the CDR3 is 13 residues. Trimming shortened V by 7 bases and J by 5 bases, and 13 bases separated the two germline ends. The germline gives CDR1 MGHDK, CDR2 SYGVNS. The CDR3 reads CASNGVAIDTQYF. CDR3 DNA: TGTGCCAGCAACGGGGTCGCCATAGATACGCAGTATTTT. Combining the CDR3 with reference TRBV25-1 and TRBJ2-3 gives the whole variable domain EADIYQTPRYLVIGTGKKITLECSQTMGHDKMYWYQQDPGMELHLIHYSYGVNSTEKGDLSSESTVSRIRTEHFPLTLESARPSHTSQYLCASNGVAIDTQYFGPGTRLTVL.

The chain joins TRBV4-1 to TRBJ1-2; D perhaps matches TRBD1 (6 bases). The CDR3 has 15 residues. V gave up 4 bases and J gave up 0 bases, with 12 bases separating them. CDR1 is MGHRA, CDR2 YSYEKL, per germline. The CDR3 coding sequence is TGCGCCAGCAGCCGTGGGACACCATCTAACTATGGCTACACCTTC. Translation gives CASSRGTPSNYGYTF.

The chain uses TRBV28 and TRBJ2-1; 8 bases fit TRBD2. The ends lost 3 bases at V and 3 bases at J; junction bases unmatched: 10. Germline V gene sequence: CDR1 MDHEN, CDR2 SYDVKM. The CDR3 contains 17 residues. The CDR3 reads CASSLETGGTYYNEQFF. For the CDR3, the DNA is TGTGCCAGCAGTTTGGAGACGGGGGGGACCTACTACAATGAGCAGTTCTTC.